A single sample is the source of the 3 T cell receptor beta chains below, sequenced in a study of blood T cell repertoires in COVID-19. Sequencing was performed with immunoSEQ multiplex PCR; in TCRdb, only in-frame clones are kept and a portion is missing. The table has about 260,000 clones, about 89% seen once. The material sequenced was peripheral blood. The receptors stem from a man aged 40-49 years who had recovered from COVID-19.

V gene TRBV28 combines with J gene TRBJ2-3; 11 nucleotides align to TRBD2. The CDR3 totals 16 residues. Germline V CDR1 and CDR2: MDHEN, SYDVKM. The ends lost 6 bases at V and 4 bases at J; junction bases unmatched: 9. The CDR3 loop is CASRGELAGAADTQYF. In DNA, the CDR3 is TGTGCCAGCAGGGGAGAACTAGCGGGAGCGGCAGATACGCAGTATTTT.

This chain's CDR3 is CASSLLPTGELFF. As DNA, the CDR3 is TGTGCCAGCAGTTTACTCCCCACCGGGGAGCTGTTTTTT. The chain carries TRBV27 and TRBJ2-2; no reliable D call. The CDR3 covers 13 residues. From germline, CDR1 is MNHEY and CDR2 SMNVEV (reference sequence). Trimming took 2 bases from V and 4 from J, leaving 5 bases between them.

V is TRBV29-1 and J is TRBJ2-3; 10 bases map to TRBD2. The V segment lost 4 bases and the J segment 3 bases; nucleotides outside the gene matches: 1. CDR3 length: 13 residues. Germline CDR1 reads SQVTM; CDR2 reads ANQGSEA. In DNA, the CDR3 is TGCAGCGTTGCGGGACTAGCGACAGATACGCAGTATTTT. Translation: CSVAGLATDTQYF.